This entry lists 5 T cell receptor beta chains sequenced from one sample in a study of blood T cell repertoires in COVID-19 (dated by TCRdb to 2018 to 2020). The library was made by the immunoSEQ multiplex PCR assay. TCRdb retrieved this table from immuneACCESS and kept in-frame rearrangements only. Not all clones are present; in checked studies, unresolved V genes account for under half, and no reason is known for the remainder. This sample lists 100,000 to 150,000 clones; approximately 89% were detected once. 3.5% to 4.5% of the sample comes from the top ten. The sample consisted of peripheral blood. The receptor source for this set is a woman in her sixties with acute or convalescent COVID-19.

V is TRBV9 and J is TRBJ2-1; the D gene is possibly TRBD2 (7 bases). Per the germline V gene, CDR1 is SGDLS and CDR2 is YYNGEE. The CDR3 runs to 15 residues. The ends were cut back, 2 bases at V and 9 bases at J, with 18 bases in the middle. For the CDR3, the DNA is TGTGCCAGCAGCGTTGACGAGCCGAGGGGGGGTGAGCAGTTCTTC. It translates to CASSVDEPRGGEQFF.

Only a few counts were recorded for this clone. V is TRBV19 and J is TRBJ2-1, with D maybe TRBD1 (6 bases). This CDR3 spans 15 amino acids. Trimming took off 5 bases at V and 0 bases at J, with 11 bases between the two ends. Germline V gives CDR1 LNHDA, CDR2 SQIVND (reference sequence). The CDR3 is CASSERGSSYNEQFF. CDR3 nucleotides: TGTGCCAGTAGTGAAAGGGGGAGCTCCTACAATGAGCAGTTCTTC.

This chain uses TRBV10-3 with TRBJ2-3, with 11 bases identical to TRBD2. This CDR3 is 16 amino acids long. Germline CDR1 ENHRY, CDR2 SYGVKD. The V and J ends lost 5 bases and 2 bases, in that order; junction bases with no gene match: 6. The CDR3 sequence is CAISTLAGGFTDTQYF. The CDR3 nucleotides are TGTGCCATCAGTACCTTAGCGGGAGGGTTCACAGATACGCAGTATTTT.

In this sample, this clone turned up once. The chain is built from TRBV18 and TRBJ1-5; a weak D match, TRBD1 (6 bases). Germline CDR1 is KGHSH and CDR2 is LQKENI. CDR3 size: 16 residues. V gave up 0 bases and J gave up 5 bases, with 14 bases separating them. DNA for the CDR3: TGTGCCAGCTCACCACCGTCATCAGGGGCCCATCAGCCCCAGCATTTT. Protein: CASSPPSSGAHQPQHF.

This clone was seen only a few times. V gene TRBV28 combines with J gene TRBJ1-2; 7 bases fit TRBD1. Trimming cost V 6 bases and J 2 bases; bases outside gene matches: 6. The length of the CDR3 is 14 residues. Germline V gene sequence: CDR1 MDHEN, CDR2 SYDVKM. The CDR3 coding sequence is TGTGCCAGCAGCCAGGGACAGCCAAACTATGGCTACACCTTC. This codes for CASSQGQPNYGYTF.